This T cell receptor (beta chain) originates from a study of blood T cell repertoires in COVID-19. Germline V gene lookup returns CDR1 SGHRS and CDR2 YFSETQ. This CDR3 is built from 13 residues. The V segment lost 4 bases and the J segment 6 bases; nucleotides outside the gene matches: 3. In the authors' workflow: Cell counts per sample came from amplifying reference gene primers. Produced via immunoSEQ multiplex PCR; TCRdb's table is partial and in-frame only. V and J calls plus clone size are reproduced from that table; the DNA served to infer D and trimming. This sample has 390,000 or so clones, with more than 70% found just once.

The specimen sequenced was peripheral blood. The genes are TRBV5-1 and TRBJ2-7; the match to TRBD1 covers 11 bases. This TCR was recovered from a woman in her 30s with COVID-19, enrolled during active disease. CDR3 DNA: TGCGCCAGCAGCGCGGGACAGGGGGGCGAGCAGTACTTC. It yields the protein CASSAGQGGEQYF.